This TCR beta chain was profiled in a study of blood T cell repertoires in COVID-19 (dated by TCRdb to the early 2020s). For context, the study as a whole: The collaborator samples originated in the United States, Italy and Spain and spanned the acute and convalescent phases of COVID-19. Sample metadata almost always included a de-identified subject ID, COVID-19 status, age in years and sex. Where available, HLA class I and class II types were obtained from metadata supplied by the sample provider rather than from assay-based typing. A freely available public database, intended as a resource for researchers studying the immune response to SARS-CoV-2, is where the repertoires were released. Deeply sampled blood TCRbeta repertoires from subjects exposed to, actively infected with, or recovered from COVID-19 were included in the dataset. The samples were drawn from two sources: the first 160 participants of the ongoing ImmuneRACE study, and some 1,300 subjects contributed by 6 global collaborators. The material from the prospective study consisted of cDNA or gDNA derived from T cells, B-cell-depleted T cells, or PBMCs.

Results and caveats for the whole study, not just this receptor: How much clinical and demographic metadata was included differed by source and by participant, and the metadata was provided uncurated.

About this clone: The clone's antigen remains unknown. No base qualities exist here, and no much larger clone lies one base off it.

From the cysteine up to the phenylalanine, the CDR3 has a length of 16 residues. The retained sequence is limited to the CDR3, 48 bases, with the frame set at the first base. Based on the germline V gene, the CDR1 and CDR2 sequences are MDHEN and SYDVKM. V is cut back by 10 bases and J by 8 bases, with 20 bases in the junction unmatched. TCRbeta CDR3 regions were amplified from genomic DNA by means of the immunoSEQ Assay, a bias-controlled multiplex PCR. The paper's processing steps were these. The number of nucleated cells in each sample was estimated from the amplification of reference gene primers within the assay. To quantify the absolute abundance of each unique TCRbeta CDR3 rearrangement, sequence reads were collapsed and filtered. For each sample, productive Simpson clonality was calculated as the square root of Simpson's diversity index over productive rearrangements. Sourced from immuneACCESS, this table was stored by TCRdb with only in-frame sequences that have V and J called. A share of the clones is absent; for the studies checked, an unresolved V gene accounts for under half, and the remainder has no known explanation. From that table come the V and J calls and clone size; the DNA was used to work out D and trimming. The sample table records 240,000 or so clones; roughly 80% of these occur just once. The ten largest make up roughly 3.3% of the sample.

Collaborating institutions collected whole blood in K2EDTA tubes following their own protocols. For TCRbeta analysis, collaborator samples were shipped as frozen whole blood, as isolated PBMCs, or as DNA extracted from either sample type. The specimen sequenced was peripheral blood. The chain employs TRBV28 and TRBJ1-2, and TRBD1 matches 9 of the central bases. This TCR came from a woman aged 18-29 years with acute or convalescent COVID-19. Read as DNA, the sequence is TGTGCCACTTCCATTCGGGGTACAGGGGGCGCAGGAGGCTACACCTTC. Its protein product is CATSIRGTGGAGGYTF.